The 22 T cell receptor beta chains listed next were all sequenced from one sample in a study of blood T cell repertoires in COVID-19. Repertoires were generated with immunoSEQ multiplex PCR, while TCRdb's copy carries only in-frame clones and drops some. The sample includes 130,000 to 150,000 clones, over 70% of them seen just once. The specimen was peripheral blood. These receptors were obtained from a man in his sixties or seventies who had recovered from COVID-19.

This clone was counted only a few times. The CDR3 region is CASSLITLAGGGDTQYF. Here the CDR3 DNA reads TGTGCCAGCTCGCTAATAACTCTAGCGGGAGGAGGAGATACGCAGTATTTT. The chain employs TRBV18 and TRBJ2-3; TRBD2 aligns across 11 bases. CDR1 and CDR2 from the germline V gene are KGHSH and LQKENI. V lost 6 bases and J lost 5; bases outside the gene matches: 13. This CDR3 region has 17 residues.

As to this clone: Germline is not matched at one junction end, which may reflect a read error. The CDR3 here is CASSPRLAGGTDTQYF. The CDR3 region has the DNA TGTGCCAGCAGCCCTCGACTAGCGGGAGGCACAGACACGCAGTATTTT. The chain links TRBV5-4 to TRBJ2-3; TRBD2 matches at 13 bases. The CDR3 is made up of 16 amino acids. Germline-derived CDR1 and CDR2 are SGHNT and YYREEE (reference sequence). Full variable domain (rest looked up from reference TRBV5-4 and TRBJ2-3): ETGVTQSPTHLIKTRGQQVTLRCSSQSGHNTVSWYQQALGQGPQFIFQYYREEENGRGNFPPRFSGLQFPNYSSELNVNALELDDSALYLCASSPRLAGGTDTQYFGPGTRLTVL.

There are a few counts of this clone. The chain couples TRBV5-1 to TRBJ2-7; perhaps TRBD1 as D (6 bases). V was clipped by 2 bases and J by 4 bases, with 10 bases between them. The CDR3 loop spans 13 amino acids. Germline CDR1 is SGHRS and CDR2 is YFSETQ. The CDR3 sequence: CASSLIGQYEQYF. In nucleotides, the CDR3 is TGCGCCAGCAGCTTAATAGGACAGTACGAGCAGTACTTC.

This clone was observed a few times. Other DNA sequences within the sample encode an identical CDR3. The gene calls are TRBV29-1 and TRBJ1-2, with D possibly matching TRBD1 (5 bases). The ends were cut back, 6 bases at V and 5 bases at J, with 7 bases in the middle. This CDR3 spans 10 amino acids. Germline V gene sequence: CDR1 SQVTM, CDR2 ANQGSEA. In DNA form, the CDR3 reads TGCAGCGTCCCAGGGTATGGCTACACCTTC. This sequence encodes CSVPGYGYTF.

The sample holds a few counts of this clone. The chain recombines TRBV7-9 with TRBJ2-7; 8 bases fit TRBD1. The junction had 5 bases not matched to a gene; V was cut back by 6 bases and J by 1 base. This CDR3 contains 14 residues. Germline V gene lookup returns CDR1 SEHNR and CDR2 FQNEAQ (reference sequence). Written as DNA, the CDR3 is TGTGCCAGCAGTTCGGACAGGGTGTCCTACGAGCAGTACTTC. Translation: CASSSDRVSYEQYF. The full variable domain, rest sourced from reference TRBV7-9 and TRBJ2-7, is DTGVSQNPRHKITKRGQNVTFRCDPISEHNRLYWYRQTLGQGPEFLTYFQNEAQLEKSRLLSDRFSAERPKGSFSTLEIQRTEQGDSAMYLCASSSDRVSYEQYFGPGTRLTVT.

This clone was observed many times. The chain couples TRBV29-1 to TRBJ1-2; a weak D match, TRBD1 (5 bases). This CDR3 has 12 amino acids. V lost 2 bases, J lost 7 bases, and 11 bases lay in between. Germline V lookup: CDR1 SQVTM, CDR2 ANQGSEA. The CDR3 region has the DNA TGCAGCGTTGAACTAATGGGGGGTGGCTACACCTTC. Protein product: CSVELMGGGYTF.

CDR3 protein: CASSPRTSGISYNEQFF. CDR3 sequence (DNA): TGCGCCAGCAGCCCCCGGACTAGCGGGATTTCCTACAATGAGCAGTTCTTC. V gene TRBV4-3 combines with J gene TRBJ2-1; 12 bases are a match to TRBD2. CDR3 size: 17 residues. From germline, CDR1 is LGHNA and CDR2 YSLEER. Trimming took 4 bases from V and 1 from J; bases not matched to a gene: 5.

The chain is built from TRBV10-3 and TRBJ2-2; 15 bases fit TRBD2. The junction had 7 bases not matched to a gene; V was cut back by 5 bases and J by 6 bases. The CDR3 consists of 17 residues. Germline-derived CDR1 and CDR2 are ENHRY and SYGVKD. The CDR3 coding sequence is TGTGCCATCAGTACGGGACTAGCGGGAGGTGGTGCCGGGGAGCTGTTTTTT. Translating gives CAISTGLAGGGAGELFF.

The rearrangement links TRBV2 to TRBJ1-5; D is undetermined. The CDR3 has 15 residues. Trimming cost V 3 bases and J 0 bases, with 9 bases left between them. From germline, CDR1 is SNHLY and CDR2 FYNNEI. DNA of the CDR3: TGTGCCAGCAGTGAGTCAGGTAATAGCAATCAGCCCCAGCATTTT. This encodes CASSESGNSNQPQHF.

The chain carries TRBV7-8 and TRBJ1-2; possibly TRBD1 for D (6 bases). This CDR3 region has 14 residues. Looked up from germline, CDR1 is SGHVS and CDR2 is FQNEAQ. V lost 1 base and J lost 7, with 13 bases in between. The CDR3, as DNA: TGTGCCAGCAGCTTAGGGGGAACACAGGGTGGCTACACCTTC. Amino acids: CASSLGGTQGGYTF.

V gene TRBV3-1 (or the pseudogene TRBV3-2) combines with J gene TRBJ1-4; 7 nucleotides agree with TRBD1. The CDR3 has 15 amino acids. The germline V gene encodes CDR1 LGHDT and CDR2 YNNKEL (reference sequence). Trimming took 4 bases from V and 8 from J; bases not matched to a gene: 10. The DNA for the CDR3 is TGTGCCAGCAGCCCGGCCCAGGGGGACGGGGAAAAACTGTTTTTT. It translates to CASSPAQGDGEKLFF.

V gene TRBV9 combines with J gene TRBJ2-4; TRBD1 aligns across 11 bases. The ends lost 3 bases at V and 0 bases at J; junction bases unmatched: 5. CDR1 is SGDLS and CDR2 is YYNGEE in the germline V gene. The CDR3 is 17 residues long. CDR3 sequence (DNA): TGTGCCAGCAGCGCGGGACAGGGGGGTCTAGCCAAAAACATTCAGTACTTC. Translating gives CASSAGQGGLAKNIQYF.

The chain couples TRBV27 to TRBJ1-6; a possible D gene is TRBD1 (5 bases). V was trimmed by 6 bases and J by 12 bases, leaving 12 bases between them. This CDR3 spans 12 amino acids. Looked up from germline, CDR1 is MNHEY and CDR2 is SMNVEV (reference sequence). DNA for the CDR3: TGTGCCAGCAGATCAGGGAATATACCCCTCCACTTT. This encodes CASRSGNIPLHF.

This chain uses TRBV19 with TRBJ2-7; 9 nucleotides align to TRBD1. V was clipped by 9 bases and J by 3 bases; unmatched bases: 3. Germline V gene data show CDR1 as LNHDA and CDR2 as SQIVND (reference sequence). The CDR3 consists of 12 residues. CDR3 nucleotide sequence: TGTGCCAGCGGACAGGGGCTCTACGAGCAGTACTTC. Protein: CASGQGLYEQYF.

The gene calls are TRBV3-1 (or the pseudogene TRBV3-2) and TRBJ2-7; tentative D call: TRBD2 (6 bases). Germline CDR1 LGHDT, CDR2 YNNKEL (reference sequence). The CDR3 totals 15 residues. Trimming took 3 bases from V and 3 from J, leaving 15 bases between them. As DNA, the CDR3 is TGTGCCAGCAGCCACCCTTTGCGGGGAAGCTACGAGCAGTACTTC. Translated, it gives CASSHPLRGSYEQYF.

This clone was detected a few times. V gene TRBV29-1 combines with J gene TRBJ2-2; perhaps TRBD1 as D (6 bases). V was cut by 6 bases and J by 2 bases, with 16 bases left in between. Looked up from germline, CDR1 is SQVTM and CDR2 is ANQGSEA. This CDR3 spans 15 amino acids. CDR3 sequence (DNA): TGCAGCGTCGAACAGGGAAAGGGCAACACCGGGGAGCTGTTTTTT. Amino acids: CSVEQGKGNTGELFF.

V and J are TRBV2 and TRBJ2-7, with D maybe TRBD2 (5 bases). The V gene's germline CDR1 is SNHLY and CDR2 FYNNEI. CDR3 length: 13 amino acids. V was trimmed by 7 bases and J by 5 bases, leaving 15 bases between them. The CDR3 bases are TGTGCCAGCAACGTACGTCGGGGTAACGAGCAGTACTTC. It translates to CASNVRRGNEQYF.

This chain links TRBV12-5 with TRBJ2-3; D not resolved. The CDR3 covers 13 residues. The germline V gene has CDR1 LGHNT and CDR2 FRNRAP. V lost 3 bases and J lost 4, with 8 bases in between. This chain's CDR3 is CASGFGSADTQYF. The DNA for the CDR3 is TGTGCTAGTGGTTTTGGCAGCGCAGATACGCAGTATTTT.

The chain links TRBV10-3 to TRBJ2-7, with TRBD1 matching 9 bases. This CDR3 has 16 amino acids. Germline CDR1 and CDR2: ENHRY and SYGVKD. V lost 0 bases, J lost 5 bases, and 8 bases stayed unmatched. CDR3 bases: TGTGCCATCAGTGAGTCTCTGACAGGGGGACTAAACGAGCAGTACTTC. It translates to CAISESLTGGLNEQYF.

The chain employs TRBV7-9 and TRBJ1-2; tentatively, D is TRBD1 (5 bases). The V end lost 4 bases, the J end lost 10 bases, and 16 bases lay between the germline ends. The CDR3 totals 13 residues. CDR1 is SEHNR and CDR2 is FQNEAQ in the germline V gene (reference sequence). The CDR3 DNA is TGTGCCAGCAGCTCAAGGGGCGGGGATGACTACACCTTC. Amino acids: CASSSRGGDDYTF. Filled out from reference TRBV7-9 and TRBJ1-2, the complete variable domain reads DTGVSQNPRHKITKRGQNVTFRCDPISEHNRLYWYRQTLGQGPEFLTYFQNEAQLEKSRLLSDRFSAERPKGSFSTLEIQRTEQGDSAMYLCASSSRGGDDYTFGSGTRLTVV.

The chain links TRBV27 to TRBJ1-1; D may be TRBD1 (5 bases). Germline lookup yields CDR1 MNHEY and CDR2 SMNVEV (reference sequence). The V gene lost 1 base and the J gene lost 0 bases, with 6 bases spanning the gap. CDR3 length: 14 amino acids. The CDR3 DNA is TGTGCCAGCAGTTTATTGGGGCTGAACACTGAAGCTTTCTTT. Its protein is CASSLLGLNTEAFF.

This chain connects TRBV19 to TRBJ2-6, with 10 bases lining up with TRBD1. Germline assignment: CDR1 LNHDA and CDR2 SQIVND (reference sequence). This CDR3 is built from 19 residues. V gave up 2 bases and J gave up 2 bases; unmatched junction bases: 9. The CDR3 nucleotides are TGTGCCAGTAGTATAATTCCGGGACAGGGGAAGGCTGGGGCCAACGTCCTGACTTTC. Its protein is CASSIIPGQGKAGANVLTF.